Below, 18 T cell receptor beta chains from the same sample are listed, as sequenced in a study of blood T cell repertoires in COVID-19. Profiled with immunoSEQ multiplex PCR; TCRdb holds only in-frame clones, not every one. The table has about 200,000 clones, almost 85% seen once. The sample taken for sequencing was peripheral blood. The source of these receptors is a woman in her 70s with COVID-19, enrolled during active disease.

The chain couples TRBV7-9 to TRBJ1-2; D might be TRBD1 (5 bases). V gave up 2 bases and J gave up 4 bases, with 11 bases separating them. The germline CDR1 and CDR2 sequences are SEHNR and FQNEAQ (reference sequence). The CDR3 has 14 amino acids. CDR3 sequence (DNA): TGTGCCAGCAGCTTAAAGGACAAAATCTATGGCTACACCTTC. It encodes CASSLKDKIYGYTF.

This chain joins TRBV7-2 and TRBJ2-5; 7 bases agree with TRBD2. The germline gives CDR1 SGHTA, CDR2 FQGNSA. This CDR3 has 15 amino acids. The V segment lost 1 base and the J segment 2 bases; nucleotides outside the gene matches: 4. CDR3 sequence: CASSLGDYIQETQYF. The CDR3, as DNA: TGTGCCAGCAGCTTAGGGGACTACATTCAAGAGACCCAGTACTTC.

The V call is TRBV19, the J call TRBJ1-2; no reliable D call. Trimming took 5 bases from V and 4 from J, leaving 14 bases between them. The CDR3 totals 14 residues. Germline loops: CDR1 LNHDA, CDR2 SQIVND (reference sequence). CDR3 sequence: CASSSNSYSYGYTF. The CDR3 nucleotides read TGTGCCAGTAGTTCCAACAGCTATTCCTATGGCTACACCTTC.

This clone was seen a few times. The CDR3 DNA follows: TGTGCCAGCAGTTACCAGACAGGCCGGAGCTCACCCCTCCACTTT. This encodes CASSYQTGRSSPLHF. The V call is TRBV6-2 or TRBV6-3, the J call TRBJ1-6; a possible D gene is TRBD1 (6 bases). Trimming pared 2 bases from V and 10 bases from J, leaving 15 bases between. Germline-derived CDR1 and CDR2 are MNHEY and SVGEGT. The CDR3 runs to 15 residues.

This clone showed up just once. The genes are TRBV5-1 and TRBJ2-3, with 7 nucleotides matching TRBD2. J lost 5 bases, V lost 0 bases, and 6 bases had no gene match. The length of the CDR3 is 15 residues. The germline gives CDR1 SGHRS, CDR2 YFSETQ. In nucleotides, the CDR3 is TGCGCCAGCAGCTTGGAGGCGGGAGTAGTAGATACGCAGTATTTT. Residues: CASSLEAGVVDTQYF.

The chain links TRBV3-1 (or the pseudogene TRBV3-2) to TRBJ1-2; a possible D gene is TRBD1 (5 bases). The CDR3 covers 14 residues. The germline CDR1 and CDR2 sequences are LGHDT and YNNKEL (reference sequence). Trimming cost V 3 bases and J 4 bases, with 12 bases left between them. CDR3 amino acids: CASSHGRTSYGYTF. The CDR3 DNA follows: TGTGCCAGCAGCCATGGCCGGACAAGCTATGGCTACACCTTC.

This sequence joins TRBV6-5 and TRBJ2-1, with 10 nucleotides matching TRBD1. Germline V gives CDR1 MNHEY, CDR2 SVGAGI. CDR3 length: 13 amino acids. Losses at the gene ends were 5 bases for V and 15 bases for J; bases not matched to a gene: 10. This CDR3 reads CASSIEGQGKRFF. DNA of the CDR3: TGTGCCAGCAGTATTGAGGGACAGGGGAAAAGGTTCTTC.

This clone was seen just once. The chain employs TRBV9 and TRBJ1-1; D is unresolved. This CDR3 contains 13 residues. V was pared by 2 bases and J by 3 bases, with 8 bases between. Germline loops: CDR1 SGDLS, CDR2 YYNGEE. Here the CDR3 DNA reads TGTGCCAGCAGCGTCAGTGTGGACACTGAAGCTTTCTTT. It translates to CASSVSVDTEAFF.

The chain links TRBV6-5 to TRBJ1-2; D may be TRBD1 (6 bases). Looked up from germline, CDR1 is MNHEY and CDR2 is SVGAGI. V shed 3 bases and J shed 4 bases, with 15 bases lying between them. The CDR3 is 15 amino acids. Written as DNA, the CDR3 is TGTGCCAGCAGTTATGTTGACAGGCTGCCCTATGGCTACACCTTC. Translation gives CASSYVDRLPYGYTF.

This clone occurred many times. The chain combines TRBV2 with TRBJ1-2, with D unresolved. The length of the CDR3 is 13 residues. V lost 6 bases and J 4 bases, leaving 12 bases between the germline ends. Germline CDR1 reads SNHLY; CDR2 reads FYNNEI. CDR3 in DNA: TGTGCCAGCAGGGAGTTTGACCTCTATGGCTACACCTTC. It specifies CASREFDLYGYTF.

Concerning this clone itself: Relative to the germline gene, one junction end is altered; a read error may explain this. The chain uses TRBV2 and TRBJ2-7; 10 bases map to TRBD1. In germline, CDR1 is SNHLY, CDR2 FYNNEI. CDR3 size: 10 residues. CDR3 in amino acids: CASSAGQGFF. The CDR3 DNA reads as TGTGCCAGCAGTGCGGGACAGGGGTTTTTC. Full variable domain (outside the CDR3, taken from reference TRBV2 and TRBJ2-7): EPEVTQTPSHQVTQMGQEVILRCVPISNHLYFYWYRQILGQKVEFLVSFYNNEISEKSEIFDDQFSVERPDGSNFTLKIRSTKLEDSAMYFCASSAGQGFFGPGTRLTVT.

This clone was detected a few times. V usage is TRBV25-1 and J usage is TRBJ2-1; unclear D gene. From germline, CDR1 is MGHDK and CDR2 SYGVNS. V dropped 8 bases and J dropped 5 bases, with 10 bases sitting between them. The length of the CDR3 is 12 residues. The CDR3 DNA sequence: TGTGCCAGCGGGCCGAGTCACAATGAGCAGTTCTTC. Encoded protein: CASGPSHNEQFF.

This chain connects TRBV6-5 to TRBJ2-1, with TRBD1 identical over 8 bases. In germline, CDR1 is MNHEY, CDR2 SVGAGI. The CDR3 sequence is 13 residues long. V was pared by 7 bases and J by 5 bases, with 4 bases of the junction left unmatched. CDR3 in amino acids: CASTPDRDNEQFF. CDR3 sequence (DNA): TGTGCCAGCACCCCGGACAGGGACAATGAGCAGTTCTTC.

The gene calls are TRBV30 and TRBJ2-7, with 7 bases aligning to TRBD1. This CDR3 region has 13 residues. Germline V gives CDR1 GTSNPN, CDR2 SVGIG (reference sequence). Germline trimming cut 2 bases from V and 3 bases from J; bases unmatched to any gene: 4. The CDR3 nucleotides are TGTGCCTGGAGTAAGGGACAGAACTACGAGCAGTACTTC. As protein: CAWSKGQNYEQYF.

The CDR3 DNA follows: TGTGCCACCAGCAGGTCTAGATATACGCAGTATTTT. It yields the protein CATSRSRYTQYF. V and J are TRBV15 and TRBJ2-3; D ambiguous. With 3 bases removed from V and 7 bases from J, the gap between germline ends came to 8 bases. Per the germline V gene, CDR1 is LNHNV and CDR2 is YYDKDF (reference sequence). The CDR3 contains 12 residues.

In its sample, this clone was seen once. This sequence joins TRBV7-9 and TRBJ1-5; 7 bases are a match to TRBD1. The CDR3 is 14 residues long. The V gene end was trimmed by 1 base and the J gene end by 4 bases; junction bases not matched to a gene: 1. Germline CDR1 reads SEHNR; CDR2 reads FQNEAQ (reference sequence). In DNA form, the CDR3 reads TGTGCCAGCAGCTTAGACAGGGGTAATCAGCCCCAGCATTTT. It specifies CASSLDRGNQPQHF.

The chain uses TRBV9 and TRBJ2-5; weak D call: TRBD2 (6 bases). V lost 5 bases and J 5 bases, leaving 22 bases between the germline ends. CDR1 is SGDLS, CDR2 YYNGEE, per germline. The CDR3 sequence is 16 residues long. CDR3 DNA: TGTGCCAGCAGGGACACGGGACTCGGGGGATTGGAGACCCAGTACTTC. It translates to CASRDTGLGGLETQYF.

This rearrangement joins TRBV12-2 to TRBJ2-3; the table calls TRBD1, which could not be checked here. TRBV12-2 is labeled a pseudogene. The CDR3 is 19 amino acids. The CDR3 sequence: CASRPGGDRVLTSTDTQYF. DNA of the CDR3: TGTGCAAGTCGCCCAGGGGGGGACAGGGTCCTGACAAGCACAGATACGCAGTATTTT.